In its sample, the clone carrying this TCR beta chain was seen a few times. Other DNA variants within this sample encode the same CDR3. TCRdb keeps only in-frame clones here, not all; method: immunoSEQ multiplex PCR. Of a few hundred thousand clones listed, 70% to 85% are singletons. Trimming took off 2 bases at V and 5 bases at J, with 3 bases between the two ends. The CDR3 loop spans 12 amino acids. CDR1 and CDR2 (germline): LNHNV, YYDKDF (reference sequence). The sample is drawn from a study of shared clonotypes between healthy human individuals. The sequenced sample consisted of PBMCs. The clonotype was recovered from a woman in her thirties or forties in good health. Some clones in this sample may be carry-over from other donors' samples. The V call is TRBV15, the J call TRBJ1-4, with unresolved D. CDR3: CATSRINEKLFF. The CDR3 coding sequence is TGTGCCACCAGCAGAATAAATGAAAAACTGTTTTTT.